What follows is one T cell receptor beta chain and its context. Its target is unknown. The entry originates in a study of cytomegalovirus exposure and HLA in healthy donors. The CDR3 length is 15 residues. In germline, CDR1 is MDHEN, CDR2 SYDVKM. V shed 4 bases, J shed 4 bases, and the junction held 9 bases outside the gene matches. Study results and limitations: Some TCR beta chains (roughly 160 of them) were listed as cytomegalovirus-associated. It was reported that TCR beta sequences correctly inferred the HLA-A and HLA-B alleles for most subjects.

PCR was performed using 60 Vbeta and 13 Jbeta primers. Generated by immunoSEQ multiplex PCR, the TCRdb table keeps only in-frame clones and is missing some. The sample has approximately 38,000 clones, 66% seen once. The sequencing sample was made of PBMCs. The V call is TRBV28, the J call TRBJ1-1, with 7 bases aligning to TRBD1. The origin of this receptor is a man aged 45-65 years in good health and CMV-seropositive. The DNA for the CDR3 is TGTGCCAGCAGTTCGACAGGGTTTGGATTCACTGAAGCTTTCTTT. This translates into CASSSTGFGFTEAFF.